The clone carrying this T cell receptor beta chain appeared many times. Its antigen is not known. The data derive from a study of metastatic and nonmetastatic thyroid tumors. Study at large: Repertoires were compared across blood and tumor or nodule tissue from malignant and benign thyroid patients. General study points: In blood and tumor, TCR beta diversity was reportedly significantly higher in malignant thyroid tumors than in benign nodules.

CDR1 and CDR2 from the germline V gene are SGHTA and FQGTGA. The CDR3 loop spans 14 amino acids. Trimming at V came to 3 bases and at J to 7 bases, leaving 5 bases not matched to a gene. In the authors' methods: The study's classifier, a distant-metastasis tool for papillary thyroid cancer, was built using CDR3 differences across clinicopathological groups. Via MiXCR, TCRdb re-called the PCR reads. Clone size and V and J calls follow TCRdb, not the original study. The sample yields about 24,000 clones, more than 25% seen once. The entire patient cohort was treatment-naive prior to thyroid surgery. J is TRBJ2-3 and V is TRBV7-3; 9 nucleotides match TRBD2. The sequence came from a male donor with papillary thyroid cancer or a benign thyroid nodule (not recorded which). Some clones in this sample may be carry-over from other donors' samples. The source material was blood. The CDR3 spells CASSFSGGGHTQYF. The CDR3 DNA reads TGTGCCAGCAGCTTTAGCGGGGGAGGCCATACGCAGTATTTT.